Listed below are T cell receptor beta chains from one sample, sequenced in a study of neurological immune-mediated disorders. TCRdb reprocessed the 5' RACE reads via MiXCR and lists one record per CDR3 protein. The repertoire has about 59,000 distinct CDR3 sequences, around 3.5% of them found once; the top ten carry approximately 3.1%. Sequenced: PBMCs. The receptors stem from a woman aged 25 to 39 with multiple sclerosis. Both conserved end residues are part of each CDR3. The D gene is left open where the match is weak. Expanded clones are given a class, and other clones once, few, many or no size at all.

V	J	D	size	CDR3	DNA
TRBV10-3	TRBJ2-6	TRBD1	many	CATQPGTGRSGANVLTF	TGTGCCACCCAGCCCGGGACAGGTCGGTCTGGGGCCAACGTCCTGACTTTC
TRBV27	TRBJ2-2	TRBD1	many	CASSLYRGLTGELFF	TGTGCCAGCAGTTTATACAGGGGGCTTACCGGGGAGCTGTTTTTT
TRBV6-5	TRBJ2-1	.	many	CASSSERSYNEQFF	TGTGCCAGCAGTTCCGAAAGGTCCTACAATGAGCAGTTCTTC
TRBV5-1	TRBJ1-2	.	many	CASSLTGRTYGYTF	TGCGCCAGCAGCCTGACAGGACGCACATATGGCTACACCTTC
TRBV7-2	TRBJ1-4	TRBD1	many	CASSRTGKNEKLFF	TGTGCCAGCAGCCGGACAGGGAAGAATGAAAAACTGTTTTTT
TRBV5-1	TRBJ2-7	.	few	CASSLAGSAKEQYF	TGCGCCAGCAGCTTGGCGGGATCGGCGAAAGAGCAGTACTTC
TRBV5-1	TRBJ2-2	.	many	CASSSQGTGELFF	TGCGCCAGCAGTTCTCAGGGGACCGGGGAGCTGTTTTTT
TRBV12-3/TRBV12-4	TRBJ1-5	.	many	CASTILEGPQHF	TGTGCCAGCACCATCCTCGAAGGGCCCCAGCATTTT
TRBV2	TRBJ1-1	TRBD1	many	CASSARGQGHTEAFF	TGTGCCAGCAGTGCCCGGGGACAGGGACACACTGAAGCTTTCTTT
TRBV5-1	TRBJ1-2	.	few	CASSPPPLQGDYGYTF	TGCGCCAGCAGCCCGCCGCCTTTACAGGGTGACTATGGCTACACCTTC
TRBV20-1	TRBJ2-7	.	many	CSARDSTGLAEGYEQYF	TGCAGTGCTAGAGATTCCACAGGACTGGCTGAGGGGTACGAGCAGTACTTC
TRBV3-1	TRBJ2-7	.	few	CASSRGGSYEQYF	TGTGCCAGCAGCCGTGGAGGCTCCTACGAGCAGTACTTC
TRBV5-1	TRBJ2-1	TRBD2	many	CASRSAGGPYNEQFF	TGCGCCAGCAGGTCAGCGGGGGGCCCCTACAATGAGCAGTTCTTC
TRBV5-1	TRBJ2-6	.	many	CASSLGGSHSGANVLTF	TGCGCCAGCAGCTTGGGGGGTAGCCACTCTGGGGCCAACGTCCTGACTTTC
TRBV5-1	TRBJ2-2	.	many	CASSLVNGELFF	TGCGCCAGCAGCTTGGTAAACGGGGAGCTGTTTTTT
TRBV7-6	TRBJ2-3	TRBD1	.	CASGTGDLDTQYF	TGTGCCAGTGGGACAGGGGACCTAGATACGCAGTATTTT
TRBV29-1	TRBJ2-1	.	many	CSVDGVGNEQFF	TGCAGCGTTGATGGGGTAGGGAATGAGCAGTTCTTC
TRBV28	TRBJ2-5	.	many	CASSSPRLATQYF	TGTGCCAGCAGCTCCCCTCGACTGGCGACCCAGTACTTC
TRBV5-6	TRBJ2-2	.	.	CVSSFGENSMTGELFF	TGTGTCAGCAGCTTTGGAGAGAATAGCATGACCGGGGAGCTGTTTTTT
TRBV14	TRBJ2-2	.	many	CASSQDPRGASGELFF	TGTGCCAGCAGCCAAGATCCTCGCGGGGCCTCGGGGGAGCTGTTTTTT
TRBV20-1	TRBJ2-7	TRBD2	many	CSAETRLAAGEQYF	TGCAGTGCAGAAACGCGACTAGCGGCTGGCGAGCAGTACTTC
TRBV5-1	TRBJ1-4	.	many	CASSLVPGNEKLFF	TGCGCCAGCAGCTTGGTTCCGGGAAATGAAAAACTGTTTTTT
TRBV20-1	TRBJ2-1	.	many	CSARSPQTSALQFF	TGCAGTGCTAGGTCCCCTCAAACCTCAGCTCTGCAGTTCTTC
TRBV20-1	TRBJ2-3	TRBD2	many	CSAILGLAPDTQYF	TGCAGTGCTATATTGGGACTAGCCCCAGATACGCAGTATTTT
TRBV11-2	TRBJ1-6	.	.	CASNKGDSPLNF	TGTGCCAGCAACAAGGGGGACTCACCCCTCAACTTT
TRBV11-2	TRBJ1-5	.	many	CASSFGRSNQPQHF	TGTGCCAGCAGCTTTGGCCGAAGCAATCAGCCCCAGCATTTT